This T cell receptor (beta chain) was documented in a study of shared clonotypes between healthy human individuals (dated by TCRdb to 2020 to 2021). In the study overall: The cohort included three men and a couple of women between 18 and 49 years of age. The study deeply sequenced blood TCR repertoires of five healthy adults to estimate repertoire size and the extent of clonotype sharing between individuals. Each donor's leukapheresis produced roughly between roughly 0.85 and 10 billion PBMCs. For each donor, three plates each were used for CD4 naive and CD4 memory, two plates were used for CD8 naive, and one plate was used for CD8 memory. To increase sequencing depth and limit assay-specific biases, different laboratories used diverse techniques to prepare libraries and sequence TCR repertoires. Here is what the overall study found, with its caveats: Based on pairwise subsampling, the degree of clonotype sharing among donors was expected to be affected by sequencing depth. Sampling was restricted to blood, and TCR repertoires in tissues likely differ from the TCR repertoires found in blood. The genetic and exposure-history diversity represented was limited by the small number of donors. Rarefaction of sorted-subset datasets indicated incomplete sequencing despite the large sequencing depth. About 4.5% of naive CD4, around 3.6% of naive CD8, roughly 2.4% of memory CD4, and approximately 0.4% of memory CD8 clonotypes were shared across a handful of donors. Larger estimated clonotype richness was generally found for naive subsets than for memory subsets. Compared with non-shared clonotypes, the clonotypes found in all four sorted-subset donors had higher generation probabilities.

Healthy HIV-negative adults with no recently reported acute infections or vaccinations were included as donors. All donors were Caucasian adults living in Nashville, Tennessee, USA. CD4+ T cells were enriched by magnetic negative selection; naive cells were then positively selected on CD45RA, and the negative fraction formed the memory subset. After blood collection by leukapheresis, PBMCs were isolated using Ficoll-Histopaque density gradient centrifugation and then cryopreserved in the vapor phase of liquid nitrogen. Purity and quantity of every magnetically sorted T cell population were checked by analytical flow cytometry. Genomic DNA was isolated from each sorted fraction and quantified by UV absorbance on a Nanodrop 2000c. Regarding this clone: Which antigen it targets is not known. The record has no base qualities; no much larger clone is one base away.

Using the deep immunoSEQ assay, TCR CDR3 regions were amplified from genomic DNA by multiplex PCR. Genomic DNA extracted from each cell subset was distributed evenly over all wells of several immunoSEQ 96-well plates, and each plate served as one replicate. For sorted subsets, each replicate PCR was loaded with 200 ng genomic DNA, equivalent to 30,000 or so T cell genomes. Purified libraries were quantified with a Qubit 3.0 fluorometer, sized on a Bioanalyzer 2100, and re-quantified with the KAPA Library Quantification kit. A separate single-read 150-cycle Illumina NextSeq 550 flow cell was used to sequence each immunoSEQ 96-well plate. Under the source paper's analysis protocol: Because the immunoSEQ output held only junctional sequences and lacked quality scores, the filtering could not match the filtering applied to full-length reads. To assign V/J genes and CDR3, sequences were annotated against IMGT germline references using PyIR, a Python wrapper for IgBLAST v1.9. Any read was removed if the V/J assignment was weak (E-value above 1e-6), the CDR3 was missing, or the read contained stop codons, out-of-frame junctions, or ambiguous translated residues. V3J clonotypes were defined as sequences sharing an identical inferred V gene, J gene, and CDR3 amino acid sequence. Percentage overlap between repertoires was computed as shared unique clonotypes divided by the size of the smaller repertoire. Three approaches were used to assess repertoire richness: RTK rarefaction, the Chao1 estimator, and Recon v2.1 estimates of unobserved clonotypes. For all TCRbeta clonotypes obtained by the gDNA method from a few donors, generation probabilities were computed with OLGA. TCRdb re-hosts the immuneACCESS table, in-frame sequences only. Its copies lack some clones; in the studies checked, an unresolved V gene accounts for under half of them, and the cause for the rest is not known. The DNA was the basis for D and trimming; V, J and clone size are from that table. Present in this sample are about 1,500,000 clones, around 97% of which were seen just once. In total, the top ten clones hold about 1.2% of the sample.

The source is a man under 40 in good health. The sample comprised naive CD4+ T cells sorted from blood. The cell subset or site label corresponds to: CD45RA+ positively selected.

The CDR3 protein sequence reads: CASRPRTVSGNTIYF. The bases are TGTGCCAGCAGACCTCGGACAGTCTCTGGAAACACCATATATTTT. The sequence links TRBV28 to TRBJ1-3; D gene: possibly TRBD1, on 6 matching bases. The V end loses 6 bases and the J end loses 0 bases, and a stretch of 12 bases separates them. The CDR1 and CDR2 encoded by the germline V gene are MDHEN and SYDVKM. Including cysteine and phenylalanine, the CDR3 has 15 amino acids. Here the CDR3 DNA is all that survives: 45 bases in frame from base 1.